One and the same sample provided the 10 T cell receptor beta chains below, sequenced in a study of shared clonotypes between healthy human individuals. Profiled with immunoSEQ multiplex PCR; TCRdb holds only in-frame clones, not every one. The sample holds about 2.3 million clones, around 93% seen once. Input material: naive CD4+ T cells from PBMCs. Noted subset: CD45RA+ positively selected. All receptors derive from a man between 18 and 29 years old in good health. Some clones in this sample may be carry-over from other donors' samples.

V and J are TRBV28 and TRBJ2-7, with TRBD1 identical over 8 bases. Unmatched junction bases numbered 7, after V lost 4 bases and J lost 5 bases. The V gene's germline CDR1 is MDHEN and CDR2 SYDVKM. This CDR3 has 14 amino acids. This CDR3 reads CASSSRDRMHEQYF. The CDR3 region has the DNA TGTGCCAGCAGTTCCCGGGACAGGATGCACGAGCAGTACTTC. Supplemented by reference TRBV28 and TRBJ2-7, the full variable domain reads DVKVTQSSRYLVKRTGEKVFLECVQDMDHENMFWYRQDPGLGLRLIYFSYDVKMKEKGDIPEGYSVSREKKERFSLILESASTNQTSMYLCASSSRDRMHEQYFGPGTRLTVT.

This chain links TRBV23-1 with TRBJ2-5; D is unclear. TRBV23-1 is an ORF, and what it does is uncertain. The CDR3 has 14 residues. V was shortened by 1 base and J by 1 base, with 7 bases between the two germline ends. The CDR3 here is CASSQLSFQETQYF. DNA for the CDR3: TGCGCCAGCAGTCAATTGTCCTTCCAAGAGACCCAGTACTTC.

The chain is built from TRBV14 and TRBJ2-1, with 11 bases that match TRBD2. Trimming at V came to 1 base and at J to 8 bases, leaving 7 bases not matched to a gene. Per the germline V gene, CDR1 is SGHDN and CDR2 is FVKESK. CDR3 length: 16 amino acids. The CDR3 nucleotides read TGTGCCAGCAGCCAAGCAAGACTAGCGGGGCTCGATGAGCAGTTCTTC. Translation: CASSQARLAGLDEQFF.

The chain couples TRBV6-5 to TRBJ2-3; unclear D gene. V lost 5 bases to trimming and J lost 6 bases, with 6 bases between them. Per germline, CDR1 MNHEY and CDR2 SVGAGI. The CDR3 runs 11 residues. CDR3 region: CASSNRDTQYF. Written as DNA, the CDR3 is TGTGCCAGCAGTAACCGGGATACGCAGTATTTT.

This clone was counted a single time. This sequence joins TRBV18 and TRBJ2-7, with TRBD1 as a possible D gene (5 bases). Per germline, CDR1 KGHSH and CDR2 LQKENI. The CDR3 runs 14 residues. Trimming removed 1 base at V and 0 bases at J, with 7 bases between. The CDR3 loop reads CASSPLRGSYEQYF. The CDR3 DNA follows: TGTGCCAGCTCACCACTTAGGGGCTCCTACGAGCAGTACTTC.

The chain couples TRBV6-1 to TRBJ1-1; 7 positions agree with TRBD1. CDR3 length equals 14 residues. With V trimmed by 7 bases and J by 1 base, 6 bases remained unmatched. CDR1 is MNHNS and CDR2 is SASEGT in the germline V gene. The CDR3 loop reads CASTTGTANTEAFF. The CDR3, as DNA: TGTGCCAGCACTACCGGGACAGCGAACACTGAAGCTTTCTTT.

The chain carries TRBV10-2 and TRBJ2-7; no reliable D call. V dropped 0 bases and J dropped 0 bases, with 12 bases sitting between them. Germline V gives CDR1 WSHSY, CDR2 SAAADI. This CDR3 has 16 amino acids. The CDR3 sequence: CASSESVAVYSYEQYF. CDR3 coding DNA: TGCGCCAGCAGTGAGTCTGTCGCAGTCTACTCCTACGAGCAGTACTTC.

The chain carries TRBV5-1 and TRBJ2-5, with D hard to call. V lost 2 bases and J 0 bases, leaving 8 bases between the germline ends. Germline V gene lookup returns CDR1 SGHRS and CDR2 YFSETQ. The CDR3 has 14 amino acids. The CDR3 DNA reads as TGCGCCAGCAGCTTACGGCGAAACCAAGAGACCCAGTACTTC. Protein product: CASSLRRNQETQYF.

The chain has TRBV5-4 and TRBJ2-2; the D is unclear. The V end lost 0 bases, the J end lost 7 bases, and 10 bases lay between the germline ends. This CDR3 has 14 residues. The germline V gene has CDR1 SGHNT and CDR2 YYREEE (reference sequence). The CDR3 region is CASSLVGIGGELFF. The CDR3 coding sequence is TGTGCCAGCAGCTTGGTGGGAATCGGCGGGGAGCTGTTTTTT.

This clone was counted once. The chain links TRBV7-2 to TRBJ1-1, with 7 bases lining up with TRBD1. After removal of 4 bases from V and 11 bases from J, the junction contained 10 bases not matched to a gene. This CDR3 contains 13 residues. CDR1 and CDR2 from the germline V gene are SGHTA and FQGNSA. Here the CDR3 reads CASSSHRQGLAFF. The DNA for the CDR3 is TGTGCCAGCAGCTCGCACCGACAGGGTTTGGCTTTCTTT.